The entry below gives a single T cell receptor beta chain sequence along with its context. Its matching antigen is unknown. Sequencing was performed with immunoSEQ multiplex PCR; in TCRdb, only in-frame clones are kept and a portion is missing. The profile shows fewer than 95,000 clones, roughly 90% of them singletons. This CDR3 comprises 14 residues. Trimming cost V 4 bases and J 1 base; bases outside gene matches: 2. Germline loops: CDR1 SGHRS, CDR2 YFSETQ. The data derive from a study of OX40 agonist ivuxolimab in advanced cancers. Turning to the study itself: Patients were treated with ivuxolimab, an agonistic anti-OX40 (CD134) antibody. The study's findings and limits: Clonal expansion in partial responders at 0.1-3.0 mg/kg ranked among the lowest.

Sequencing used CD4+ or CD8+ T cells sorted from blood, obtained in a trial of the OX40 agonist ivuxolimab. The genes are TRBV5-1 and TRBJ1-1; 9 nucleotides line up with TRBD1. The receptor was isolated from an adult with an advanced solid tumor such as melanoma, head and neck, liver or kidney cancer. CDR3 loop: CASSRGQGNTEAFF. The CDR3 DNA follows: TGCGCCAGCAGCAGGGGACAGGGGAACACTGAAGCTTTCTTT.